A single T cell receptor (beta chain) is shown here with its context. An end of the junction differs from the germline gene, which may be a read error. Other DNA sequences in the sample encode the same CDR3. The entry originates in a study of shared T cell receptors in the human thymus. The germline gives CDR1 SGHTA, CDR2 FQGNSA. The CDR3 contains 17 residues. Generated by immunoSEQ multiplex PCR, the TCRdb table keeps only in-frame clones and is missing some. The table includes hundreds of thousands of clones, 85% to 90% detected once. These data were likewise used in another study, on human thymus T cells.

The sequencing input was thymocytes. The chain combines TRBV7-2 with TRBJ1-1, with D perhaps TRBD1 (6 bases). The TCR was taken from a boy in the first two years of life with a congenital heart defect. The CDR3 sequence is CASSHPGHPRMNTEAFF. The DNA of the CDR3 is TGCGCCAGCAGCCATCCGGGACACCCTCGCATGAACACTGAAGCTTTCTTT.